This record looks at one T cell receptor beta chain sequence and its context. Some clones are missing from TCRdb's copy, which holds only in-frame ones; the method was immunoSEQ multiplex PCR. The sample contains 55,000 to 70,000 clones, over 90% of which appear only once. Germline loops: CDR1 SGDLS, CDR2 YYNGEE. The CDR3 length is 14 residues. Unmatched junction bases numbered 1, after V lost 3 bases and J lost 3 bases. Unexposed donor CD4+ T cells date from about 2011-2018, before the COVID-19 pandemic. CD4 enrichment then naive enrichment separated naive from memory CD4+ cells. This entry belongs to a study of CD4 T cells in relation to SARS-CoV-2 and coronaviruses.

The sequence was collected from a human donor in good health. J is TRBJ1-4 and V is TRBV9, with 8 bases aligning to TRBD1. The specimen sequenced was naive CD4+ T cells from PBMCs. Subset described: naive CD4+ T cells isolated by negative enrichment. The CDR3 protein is CASSAGQANEKLFF. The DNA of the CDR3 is TGTGCCAGCAGCGCGGGACAGGCTAATGAAAAACTGTTTTTT. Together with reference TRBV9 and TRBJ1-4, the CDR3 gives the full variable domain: DSGVTQTPKHLITATGQRVTLRCSPRSGDLSVYWYQQSLDQGLQFLIQYYNGEERAKGNILERFSAQQFPDLHSELNLSSLELGDSALYFCASSAGQANEKLFFGSGTQLSVL.